The clone carrying this T cell receptor beta chain occurred many times. Its specificity is not known. V lost 4 bases to trimming and J lost 6 bases, with 7 bases between them. The CDR3 has 12 amino acids. The germline gives CDR1 MDHEN, CDR2 SYDVKM. This entry belongs to a study of T-cell reconstitution after alpha-beta-depleted transplantation in children. Construction of the TCRbeta library involved unique molecular identifiers. MiXCR, run by TCRdb on the PCR reads, gives a single entry per CDR3 protein. The repertoire has about 200,000 distinct CDR3 sequences, around 7% of them found once; the top ten carry 5% to 6.5%. General study results and limits: A year post-transplant, T-cell counts and diversity derived mostly from newly produced T cells. Reportedly, only several hundred clones from non-depleted graft cells drove alpha-beta T-cell counts at about two months.

This TCR was recovered from a boy aged 2 to 10 with acute lymphoblastic leukemia, due to receive a stem cell transplant. J is TRBJ2-1 and V is TRBV28; D is ambiguous. Sequencing was performed on PBMCs, taken before TCRalphabeta/CD19-depleted stem cell transplant. The CDR3 reads CASSSRPNEQFF. The CDR3 bases are TGTGCCAGCAGTTCCAGACCCAATGAGCAGTTCTTC.